The 29 T cell receptor beta chains below were found in one sample sequenced in a study of blood T cell repertoires in COVID-19. Assay used: immunoSEQ multiplex PCR; TCRdb lists only in-frame clones, some missing. This sample has some 530,000 clones, with roughly 88% found just once. Source material: peripheral blood. The source of these receptors is a human donor in a cohort sampled during active COVID-19.

J is TRBJ1-5 and V is TRBV7-2; a weak D match, TRBD1 (5 bases). Trimming removed 10 bases from V and 1 base from J, with 17 bases in between. The CDR3 is made up of 15 amino acids. Germline CDR1 and CDR2: SGHTA and FQGNSA. The DNA for the CDR3 is TGTGCCACCATGCCAAAAGACAGAAGCAATCAGCCCCAGCATTTT. Protein: CATMPKDRSNQPQHF. Using reference TRBV7-2 and TRBJ1-5 for the parts outside the CDR3, the full variable domain is GAGVSQSPSNKVTEKGKDVELRCDPISGHTALYWYRQSLGQGLEFLIYFQGNSAPDKSGLPSDRFSAERTGGSVSTLTIQRTQQEDSAVYLCATMPKDRSNQPQHFGDGTRLSIL.

Points on this clone: The sample holds other DNA sequences that translate to the same CDR3. The rearrangement links TRBV5-1 to TRBJ2-5, with 12 bases identical to TRBD1. The germline V gene encodes CDR1 SGHRS and CDR2 YFSETQ. The length of the CDR3 is 15 residues. With V trimmed by 5 bases and J by 5 bases, 7 bases remained unmatched. The CDR3, as DNA: TGCGCCAGCAGTTTCGGGACAGGGGGCCAGGAGACCCAGTACTTC. This codes for CASSFGTGGQETQYF.

The rearrangement joins TRBV2 to TRBJ1-3; 7 nucleotides line up with TRBD1. This CDR3 is built from 13 residues. V lost 7 bases to trimming and J lost 3 bases; unmatched junction nucleotides: 3. Germline loops: CDR1 SNHLY, CDR2 FYNNEI. Here the CDR3 DNA reads TGTGCCAGCAAGGGGGCCGGTGGAAACACCATATATTTT. Translating gives CASKGAGGNTIYF.

The chain couples TRBV27 to TRBJ1-1; TRBD1 matches 8 bases. After removal of 2 bases from V and 4 bases from J, the junction contained 9 bases not matched to a gene. In germline, CDR1 is MNHEY, CDR2 SMNVEV (reference sequence). This CDR3 region has 16 residues. The CDR3 nucleotides are TGTGCCAGCAGTTTACGGCCGACAGGGGAGGGCACTGAAGCTTTCTTT. The encoded protein is CASSLRPTGEGTEAFF.

The chain recombines TRBV24-1 with TRBJ2-1, with 14 nucleotides matching TRBD2. This CDR3 has 17 amino acids. Germline V CDR1 and CDR2: KGHDR, SFDVKD. Trimming cost V 5 bases and J 9 bases; bases outside gene matches: 11. This chain's CDR3 is CATSGRGTSGSFGEQFF. The DNA for the CDR3 is TGTGCCACCAGTGGACGTGGGACTAGCGGGAGCTTTGGTGAGCAGTTCTTC.

This clone was detected once. V gene TRBV27 combines with J gene TRBJ2-1, with 12 bases fitting TRBD2. Per germline, CDR1 MNHEY and CDR2 SMNVEV (reference sequence). V lost 6 bases, J lost 3 bases, and 6 bases stayed unmatched. This CDR3 region has 16 residues. The CDR3 DNA sequence: TGTGCCAGCAGACCTAGCGGGAGGGCCCACTACAATGAGCAGTTCTTC. It translates to CASRPSGRAHYNEQFF.

The gene calls are TRBV19 and TRBJ2-5, with 9 bases aligning to TRBD1. V gave up 4 bases and J gave up 5 bases; unmatched junction bases: 5. The germline V gene encodes CDR1 LNHDA and CDR2 SQIVND (reference sequence). CDR3 size: 14 residues. The CDR3 protein is CASSTTGGSETQYF. Written as DNA, the CDR3 is TGTGCCAGTAGTACTACAGGGGGCTCCGAGACCCAGTACTTC.

The chain has TRBV5-1 and TRBJ2-7; a weak D match, TRBD2 (6 bases). The CDR3 extends over 13 amino acids. Germline CDR1 is SGHRS and CDR2 is YFSETQ. The ends were cut back, 2 bases at V and 3 bases at J, with 9 bases in the middle. The CDR3 loop is CASSFRRDYEQYF. CDR3 bases: TGCGCCAGCAGCTTTCGGAGGGACTACGAGCAGTACTTC. Filled out from reference TRBV5-1 and TRBJ2-7, the complete variable domain reads KAGVTQTPRYLIKTRGQQVTLSCSPISGHRSVSWYQQTPGQGLQFLFEYFSETQRNKGNFPGRFSGRQFSNSRSEMNVSTLELGDSALYLCASSFRRDYEQYFGPGTRLTVT.

The gene calls are TRBV7-2 and TRBJ2-7; 9 bases map to TRBD2. The CDR3 loop spans 14 amino acids. Looked up from germline, CDR1 is SGHTA and CDR2 is FQGNSA. V shed 5 bases and J 11 bases; nucleotides not matched to a gene: 13. CDR3 nucleotide sequence: TGTGCCAGCAGCCTTTCGGGGCGGGAGGGCCGAGAGTACTTC. The encoded protein is CASSLSGREGREYF.

The V and J genes are TRBV9 and TRBJ2-2; D gene uncertain. Germline assignment: CDR1 SGDLS and CDR2 YYNGEE. CDR3 size: 15 residues. Between the trimmed V and J ends, which lost 3 bases and 3 bases, there was a span of 12 bases. DNA for the CDR3: TGTGCCAGCAGCGGCTTTAGCCGCGACACCGGGGAGCTGTTTTTT. Protein sequence: CASSGFSRDTGELFF. Supplemented by reference TRBV9 and TRBJ2-2, the full variable domain reads DSGVTQTPKHLITATGQRVTLRCSPRSGDLSVYWYQQSLDQGLQFLIQYYNGEERAKGNILERFSAQQFPDLHSELNLSSLELGDSALYFCASSGFSRDTGELFFGEGSRLTVL.

The V call is TRBV9, the J call TRBJ2-1, with 7 positions matching TRBD2. The V gene end was trimmed by 0 bases and the J gene end by 7 bases; junction bases not matched to a gene: 13. The CDR3 runs 17 residues. CDR1 is SGDLS, CDR2 YYNGEE, per germline. The CDR3 DNA sequence: TGTGCCAGCAGCGTAGGCTACGAGACTAGCTTTTCGAATGAGCAGTTCTTC. Translation: CASSVGYETSFSNEQFF.

This clone was observed a handful of times. The chain couples TRBV4-2 to TRBJ2-1, with 7 bases matching TRBD2. Germline trimming cut 1 base from V and 7 bases from J; bases unmatched to any gene: 7. Germline values: CDR1 LGHNA, CDR2 YNFKEQ. CDR3 length equals 15 residues. CDR3 bases: TGTGCCAGCAGCCAAGTGCTAGCGGCTTTTAATGAGCAGTTCTTC. Its protein is CASSQVLAAFNEQFF.

This clone was counted a few times. The V gene is TRBV6-1, the J gene TRBJ1-5; possible D gene TRBD1, 5 bases. Germline V gene data show CDR1 as MNHNS and CDR2 as SASEGT. The ends were cut back, 1 base at V and 1 base at J, with 11 bases in the middle. The CDR3 runs 16 residues. The CDR3 spells CASSEGSGRSNQPQHF. For the CDR3, the DNA is TGTGCCAGCAGTGAAGGATCAGGGCGCAGCAATCAGCCCCAGCATTTT.

The sample holds one count of this clone. For the CDR3, the DNA is TGTGCCAGCAGCAAAGTTGGGGACAGGGGTTACTATGGCTACACCTTC. This sequence encodes CASSKVGDRGYYGYTF. The chain joins TRBV27 to TRBJ1-2; the match to TRBD1 covers 10 bases. The junction had 10 bases not matched to a gene; V was cut back by 6 bases and J by 3 bases. Germline CDR1 is MNHEY and CDR2 is SMNVEV (reference sequence). The CDR3 consists of 16 residues.

This chain connects TRBV7-2 to TRBJ2-7; 12 nucleotides align to TRBD2. The CDR3 is 13 residues long. Trimming took 6 bases from V and 6 from J; bases not matched to a gene: 3. Per the germline V gene, CDR1 is SGHTA and CDR2 is FQGNSA. The DNA for the CDR3 is TGTGCCAGCAGGACTAGCGGGAGTGCCGAGCAGTACTTC. Translated: CASRTSGSAEQYF.

The chain links TRBV19 to TRBJ1-5; 7 bases are a match to TRBD1. V lost 6 bases, J lost 0 bases, and 5 bases stayed unmatched. Germline V gene data show CDR1 as LNHDA and CDR2 as SQIVND (reference sequence). The CDR3 consists of 15 residues. The DNA of the CDR3 is TGTGCCAGTAGGGGACAGATTAATAGCAATCAGCCCCAGCATTTT. It is translated as CASRGQINSNQPQHF.

The chain uses TRBV5-5 and TRBJ1-1, with 9 bases lining up with TRBD1. Trimming removed 3 bases from V and 4 bases from J; junction bases left unmatched: 4. Germline V lookup: CDR1 SGHKS, CDR2 YYEKEE (reference sequence). The CDR3 has 14 amino acids. CDR3 DNA sequence: TGTGCCAGCAGCTGGGGACAGGGTCGCACTGAAGCTTTCTTT. It encodes CASSWGQGRTEAFF.

V is TRBV10-3 and J is TRBJ2-6; 14 bases line up with TRBD2. The V segment lost 7 bases and the J segment 0 bases; nucleotides outside the gene matches: 11. The CDR3 totals 20 residues. Germline loops: CDR1 ENHRY, CDR2 SYGVKD. In DNA form, the CDR3 reads TGTGCCATCACCCGAGGACTAGCGGGAGGCAGAACCTCTGGGGCCAACGTCCTGACTTTC. Protein sequence: CAITRGLAGGRTSGANVLTF.

The chain uses TRBV3-1 (or the pseudogene TRBV3-2) and TRBJ1-3; TRBD1 might be the D (5 bases). V lost 5 bases and J 0 bases, leaving 11 bases between the germline ends. This CDR3 is built from 15 residues. The V gene's germline CDR1 is LGHDT and CDR2 YNNKEL (reference sequence). In DNA form, the CDR3 reads TGTGCCAGCAGCTCCGGACACCTCTCTGGAAACACCATATATTTT. Translated: CASSSGHLSGNTIYF.

The table lists this clone with many counts. The CDR3 sequence: CAWTTLAGGSTDTQYF. CDR3 coding DNA: TGTGCCTGGACGACCTTGGCGGGAGGCTCCACAGATACGCAGTATTTT. The chain combines TRBV30 with TRBJ2-3, with 8 bases matching TRBD2. Germline V gene lookup returns CDR1 GTSNPN and CDR2 SVGIG (reference sequence). This CDR3 is built from 16 residues. V was clipped by 4 bases and J by 2 bases; unmatched bases: 11. The whole variable domain, filled in from reference TRBV30 and TRBJ2-3, reads SQTIHQWPATLVQPVGSPLSLECTVEGTSNPNLYWYRQAAGRGLQLLFYSVGIGQISSEVPQNLSASRPQDRQFILSSKKLLLSDSGFYLCAWTTLAGGSTDTQYFGPGTRLTVL.

V is TRBV25-1 and J is TRBJ1-1; 9 bases map to TRBD1. This CDR3 has 15 residues. Germline-derived CDR1 and CDR2 are MGHDK and SYGVNS. The V segment lost 3 bases and the J segment 10 bases; nucleotides outside the gene matches: 12. The CDR3 DNA sequence: TGTGCCAGCAGTGACCCGGGACAGGGTTCGATAATAGCTTTCTTT. Amino acids: CASSDPGQGSIIAFF.

This sequence joins TRBV6-6 and TRBJ1-1; D is unclear. The CDR3 consists of 12 residues. Trimming pared 6 bases from V and 3 bases from J, leaving 8 bases between. Germline V gene sequence: CDR1 MNHNY, CDR2 SVGAGI (reference sequence). In nucleotides, the CDR3 is TGTGCCAGCAGGTCTCGGGACACTGAAGCTTTCTTT. This translates into CASRSRDTEAFF.

The sample holds one count of this clone. The chain has TRBV30 and TRBJ2-1; TRBD2 aligns across 9 bases. Germline CDR1 reads GTSNPN; CDR2 reads SVGIG (reference sequence). The CDR3 loop spans 15 amino acids. V lost 5 bases, J lost 8 bases, and 13 bases stayed unmatched. CDR3 residues: CAWLPLAGSAYEQFF. Here the CDR3 DNA reads TGTGCCTGGTTGCCTCTAGCGGGATCGGCGTATGAGCAGTTCTTC.

The V gene is TRBV18, the J gene TRBJ1-3; 7 bases match TRBD1. Germline trimming cut 2 bases from V and 1 base from J; bases unmatched to any gene: 5. The CDR3 is 16 amino acids. CDR1 KGHSH and CDR2 LQKENI come from the germline V gene. The CDR3 reads CASSPGTALSGNTIYF. DNA of the CDR3: TGTGCCAGCTCACCAGGGACAGCGTTGTCTGGAAACACCATATATTTT.

This chain uses TRBV11-1 with TRBJ1-1, with D hard to call. V lost 2 bases to trimming and J lost 4 bases, with 11 bases between them. Germline CDR1 is SGHAT and CDR2 is FQDESV (reference sequence). The length of the CDR3 is 14 residues. CDR3 sequence: CASSLSTSGTEAFF. CDR3 in DNA: TGTGCCAGCAGCTTATCCACGTCGGGCACTGAAGCTTTCTTT.

The chain couples TRBV6-1 to TRBJ1-5; 9 bases are shared with TRBD1. The germline gives CDR1 MNHNS, CDR2 SASEGT. The CDR3 is 16 amino acids. Trimming at V came to 0 bases and at J to 5 bases, leaving 5 bases not matched to a gene. The DNA for the CDR3 is TGTGCCAGCAGTGAAGCCCGTACAGGGGGCTATCAGCCCCAGCATTTT. Its translation is CASSEARTGGYQPQHF.

The chain combines TRBV6-5 with TRBJ2-5; maybe TRBD2 (5 bases). Germline-derived CDR1 and CDR2 are MNHEY and SVGAGI. The CDR3 extends over 15 amino acids. Trimming took 6 bases from V and 5 from J, leaving 19 bases between them. The CDR3 sequence is CASRMDFSEWETQYF. The CDR3 bases are TGTGCCAGCAGAATGGACTTTAGCGAATGGGAGACCCAGTACTTC.

The V and J genes are TRBV3-1 (or the pseudogene TRBV3-2) and TRBJ1-4; D possibly corresponds to TRBD1 (5 bases). The V gene lost 7 bases and the J gene lost 8 bases, with 17 bases spanning the gap. This CDR3 spans 14 amino acids. The germline V gene encodes CDR1 LGHDT and CDR2 YNNKEL (reference sequence). The CDR3 is CASNFQGAKEKLFF. The DNA of the CDR3 is TGTGCCAGCAACTTCCAAGGGGCCAAGGAAAAACTGTTTTTT.

The chain joins TRBV7-6 to TRBJ2-3; 10 bases match TRBD2. The CDR3 is 16 residues long. J gave up 3 bases and V 5 bases, and 8 bases lay outside the gene matches. Germline V gene lookup returns CDR1 SGHVS and CDR2 FNYEAQ. The CDR3, as DNA: TGTGCCAGCAGCCAGGTCACTAGCGGGATGACAGATACGCAGTATTTT. Translating gives CASSQVTSGMTDTQYF.